The rows below give T cell receptor beta chains drawn from one sample of a study of blood T cell repertoires in COVID-19. Clones were sequenced by immunoSEQ multiplex PCR, and TCRdb holds only the in-frame ones, with some missing. The sample lists about 150,000 clones; roughly four fifths were seen once. The source material was peripheral blood. These receptor sequences come from a human donor with acute or convalescent COVID-19. The donor label of this sample is uncertain. Each CDR3 is given with its conserved first and last residue. The D gene is left open where the match is weak. Expanded clones are given a class, and other clones once, few, many or no size at all.

V	D	size	J	DNA	CDR3
TRBV5-1	TRBD1	few	TRBJ1-4	TGCGCCAGCAGCCAGGGACAGGGGGAGGAAAAACTGTTTTTT	CASSQGQGEEKLFF
TRBV18	TRBD1	-	TRBJ1-5	TGTGCCAGCTCACCTGGACAGGCCCCTCGCAATCAGCCCCAGCATTTT	CASSPGQAPRNQPQHF
TRBV6-5	-	-	TRBJ1-1	TGTGCCAGCAGTCTCGGCAGGTTGAACACTGAAGCTTTCTTT	CASSLGRLNTEAFF
TRBV19	TRBD1	-	TRBJ2-1	TGTGCCAGTAGTATAAAATTCCAGGGGGCAAATGAGCAGTTCTTC	CASSIKFQGANEQFF
TRBV6-4	TRBD1	-	TRBJ2-1	TGTGCCAGCAGCCGGGACAGGACCCGACATGAGCAGTTCTTC	CASSRDRTRHEQFF
TRBV5-4	-	-	TRBJ1-4	TGTGCCAGCAGCTTACAGGGTACTAATGAAAAACTGTTTTTT	CASSLQGTNEKLFF
TRBV2	-	-	TRBJ1-6	TGTGCCAGCACCGGGCGGGGGAGCTCCTATAATTCACCCCTCCACTTT	CASTGRGSSYNSPLHF
TRBV30	-	-	TRBJ2-7	TGTGCCTGGAGTACAGGGACCCCCTACGAGCAGTACTTC	CAWSTGTPYEQYF
TRBV5-1	TRBD1	few	TRBJ1-1	TGCGCCAGCAGCTTGGATGGGCGACAGGGAATGAACACTGAAGCTTTCTTT	CASSLDGRQGMNTEAFF
TRBV14	-	-	TRBJ2-3	TGTGCCAGCAGCCCCCCCCTAGCGCTAGATACGCAGTATTTT	CASSPPLALDTQYF
TRBV11-2	TRBD2	-	TRBJ2-1	TGTGCCAGCAGCCTGCGTGACGGGGGGGCCCTCAATGAGCAGTTCTTC	CASSLRDGGALNEQFF
TRBV3-1/TRBV3-2	-	-	TRBJ1-2	TGTGCCAGCAGCCAAGCCGGGAACTATGGCTACACCTTC	CASSQAGNYGYTF
TRBV6-5	-	-	TRBJ1-2	TGTGCCAGCAGCGCCCCCGGTGCCTATGGCTACACCTTC	CASSAPGAYGYTF
TRBV6-5	TRBD2	-	TRBJ2-2	TGTGCCAGCAGTCTCCGACTAGCCGCCGGGGAGCTGTTTTTT	CASSLRLAAGELFF
TRBV7-3	TRBD1	-	TRBJ2-7	TGTGCCAGCACGAATTACAGGGGGTTTTCCCCCGAGCAGTACTTC	CASTNYRGFSPEQYF
TRBV6-2/TRBV6-3	-	-	TRBJ1-5	TGTGCCAGCAGTTACCGCCCTTGGGAGGGCAATCAGCCCCAGCATTTT	CASSYRPWEGNQPQHF
TRBV7-9	-	-	TRBJ1-2	TGTGCCAGCAGCTTAGGAGGGAACTACTATGGCTACACCTTC	CASSLGGNYYGYTF
TRBV5-1	-	-	TRBJ2-2	TGCGCCAGCAGCCCCACCCCCCGGGACACCATTACACGCACCGGGGAGCTGTTTTTT	CASSPTPRDTITRTGELFF
TRBV10-2	-	-	TRBJ1-2	TGCGCCAGCAAGGCAGGCCCAACTAACTATGGCTACACCTTC	CASKAGPTNYGYTF
TRBV19	-	-	TRBJ2-7	TGTGCCAGTAGTATAGCTGAGGGCTACGAGCAGTACTTC	CASSIAEGYEQYF
TRBV2	-	-	TRBJ1-1	TGTGCCAGCAGTGTTACAGGCCGGAACACTGAAGCTTTCTTT	CASSVTGRNTEAFF
TRBV6-5	TRBD2	-	TRBJ2-1	TGTGCCAGCAGTTGGAGAGCGGGGGATTACAATGAGCAGTTCTTC	CASSWRAGDYNEQFF
TRBV13	TRBD2	-	TRBJ2-7	TGTGCCAGCAGCTTGAGAGGCGGGGGGGCTGCGTACGAGCAGTACTTC	CASSLRGGGAAYEQYF
TRBV21-1	-	-	TRBJ2-3	TGTGCCAGCAGCATGAAGACTAGCGGGGGGGCCGAGAATTTAACAGATACGCAGTATTTT	CASSMKTSGGAENLTDTQYF
TRBV10-3	-	-	TRBJ2-1	TGTGCCATCAGTGAGTCGGTTTATCTTTCTGCGGGGCTCTCTTACAATGAGCAGTTCTTC	CAISESVYLSAGLSYNEQFF
TRBV6-5	TRBD1	-	TRBJ1-1	TGTGCCAGCAGTTCGGACAGGAGGAACACTGAAGCTTTCTTT	CASSSDRRNTEAFF
TRBV7-9	TRBD2	-	TRBJ2-1	TGTGCCAGCAGCCCAACAGCTTACACTAGCGGGGGCCCCAATGAGCAGTTCTTC	CASSPTAYTSGGPNEQFF
TRBV4-3	-	-	TRBJ2-1	TGCGCCAGCAGCCAAGATCGGGGAGCAGTCTACAATGAGCAGTTCTTC	CASSQDRGAVYNEQFF
TRBV12-3/TRBV12-4	-	-	TRBJ2-5	TGTGCCAGCCGCTCTCAGGGTGTGGAGACCCAGTACTTC	CASRSQGVETQYF
TRBV3-1/TRBV3-2	-	-	TRBJ2-1	TGTGCCAGCAGCCAAGATTGGCTCCCCGTGAGGGAGCAGTTCTTC	CASSQDWLPVREQFF
TRBV4-1	-	-	TRBJ2-5	TGCGCCAGCAGCCAAGACGGACTCGCCGGGGAGACCCAGTACTTC	CASSQDGLAGETQYF
TRBV11-1	-	-	TRBJ1-2	TGTGCCAGCAGCTCAGACCCAGACAGTTATGGCTACACCTTC	CASSSDPDSYGYTF
TRBV5-1	TRBD2	-	TRBJ2-7	TGCGCCAGCAGCTTTAGGACTAGCGGGGGGGCGAAAGGCTACGAGCAGTACTTC	CASSFRTSGGAKGYEQYF
TRBV5-6	-	-	TRBJ2-5	TGTGCCAGCAGCTTTGTACACGAAGAGACCCAGTACTTC	CASSFVHEETQYF
TRBV5-1	TRBD2	-	TRBJ2-3	TGCGCCAGCAATCGCGGGGGGGCCCCAGATACGCAGTATTTT	CASNRGGAPDTQYF